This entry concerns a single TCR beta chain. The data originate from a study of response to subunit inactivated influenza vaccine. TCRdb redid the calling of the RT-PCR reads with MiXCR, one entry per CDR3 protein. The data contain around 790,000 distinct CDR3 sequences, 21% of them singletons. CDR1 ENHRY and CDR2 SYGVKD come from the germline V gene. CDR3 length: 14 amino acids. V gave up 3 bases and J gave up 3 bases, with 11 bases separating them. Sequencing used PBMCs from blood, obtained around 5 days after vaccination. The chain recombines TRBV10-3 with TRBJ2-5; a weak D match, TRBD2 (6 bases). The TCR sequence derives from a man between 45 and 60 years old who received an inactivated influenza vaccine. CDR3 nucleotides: TGTGCCATCAGTGACTCGGGGGTAGAAGAGACCCAGTACTTC. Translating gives CAISDSGVEETQYF.